This note documents a single T cell receptor beta chain sequence. The data derive from a study of T cell changes during pregnancy in multiple sclerosis. Profiling relied on immunoSEQ multiplex PCR, and the TCRdb table lists in-frame clones only, not all of them. In the table there are 100,000 or so clones, roughly 92% of which are singletons. Trimming took off 5 bases at V and 1 base at J, with 6 bases between the two ends. The CDR3 loop spans 12 amino acids. CDR1 SGHRS and CDR2 YFSETQ come from the germline V gene. This receptor was taken from a female donor with multiple sclerosis, enrolled in a pregnancy study. Source: peripheral blood, taken in the second trimester of pregnancy. The rearrangement links TRBV5-1 to TRBJ1-1; D is perhaps TRBD1 (5 bases). CDR3 region: CASSQGNTEAFF. The CDR3 DNA follows: TGCGCCAGCAGTCAGGGGAACACTGAAGCTTTCTTT.